The 20 T cell receptor beta chains reported below all come from one sample, sequenced in a study of blood T cell repertoires in COVID-19. Repertoires were generated with immunoSEQ multiplex PCR, while TCRdb's copy carries only in-frame clones and drops some. The data hold roughly 180,000 clones, with 85% to 90% observed a single time. The sample was peripheral blood. Receptors originate from a man aged 18 to 35 with acute or convalescent COVID-19.

V gene TRBV28 combines with J gene TRBJ1-5; 7 positions match TRBD1. J lost 4 bases, V lost 2 bases, and 2 bases had no gene match. Per germline, CDR1 MDHEN and CDR2 SYDVKM. The CDR3 is made up of 14 amino acids. Here the CDR3 DNA reads TGTGCCAGCAGTTTAGCACAGGGGAATCAGCCCCAGCATTTT. Translating it yields CASSLAQGNQPQHF. Together with reference TRBV28 and TRBJ1-5, the CDR3 gives the full variable domain: DVKVTQSSRYLVKRTGEKVFLECVQDMDHENMFWYRQDPGLGLRLIYFSYDVKMKEKGDIPEGYSVSREKKERFSLILESASTNQTSMYLCASSLAQGNQPQHFGDGTRLSIL.

This chain connects TRBV10-3 to TRBJ2-1; 14 nucleotides match TRBD2. This CDR3 comprises 14 residues. Trimming at V came to 6 bases and at J to 5 bases, leaving 0 bases not matched to a gene. Germline CDR1 and CDR2: ENHRY and SYGVKD. CDR3 bases: TGTGCCATCAGGGGACTAGCGGGGGACAATGAGCAGTTCTTC. Its translation: CAIRGLAGDNEQFF.

The table lists this clone with a few counts. The chain uses TRBV13 and TRBJ1-6, with D uncertain. The CDR3 loop spans 15 amino acids. V lost 0 bases, J lost 6 bases, and 9 bases lay in between. CDR1 and CDR2 from the germline V gene are PRHDT and FYEKMQ (reference sequence). The CDR3 bases are TGTGCCAGCAGCTTAGGGGGCCTGGGTAATTCACCCCTCCACTTT. Translated, it gives CASSLGGLGNSPLHF.

The table lists this clone with a count of one. This chain joins TRBV2 and TRBJ2-7; perhaps TRBD1 as D (5 bases). CDR3 length: 15 amino acids. Trimming shortened V by 8 bases and J by 2 bases, and 19 bases separated the two germline ends. CDR1 is SNHLY, CDR2 FYNNEI, per germline. As DNA, the CDR3 is TGTGCCAGCGAGTGGGGTCAGGGAATCCCCTACGAGCAGTACTTC. Translating it yields CASEWGQGIPYEQYF. Variable domain in full (rest from reference TRBV2 and TRBJ2-7): EPEVTQTPSHQVTQMGQEVILRCVPISNHLYFYWYRQILGQKVEFLVSFYNNEISEKSEIFDDQFSVERPDGSNFTLKIRSTKLEDSAMYFCASEWGQGIPYEQYFGPGTRLTVT.

The DNA for the CDR3 is TGTGCCAGCAGGCCTCAGGGGGGCGGCTACACCTTC. It yields the protein CASRPQGGGYTF. The rearrangement uses TRBV7-9 and TRBJ1-2; TRBD1 agrees at 7 bases. The CDR3 consists of 12 residues. Germline CDR1 reads SEHNR; CDR2 reads FQNEAQ (reference sequence). V trimming: 6 bases; J trimming: 8 bases; junction bases outside the gene matches: 6.

This clone was counted a single time. The chain couples TRBV18 to TRBJ1-2, with D possibly TRBD1 on 6 matching bases. Trimming left V 5 bases short and J 3 bases short, with 10 bases between. The CDR3 contains 13 residues. CDR1 and CDR2 (germline): KGHSH, LQKENI. CDR3: CASSRQEYYGYTF. As DNA, the CDR3 is TGTGCCAGCTCAAGACAGGAATACTATGGCTACACCTTC.

A single count supports this clone. V is TRBV30 and J is TRBJ1-5, with D maybe TRBD1 (5 bases). The CDR3 length is 13 residues. The germline V gene encodes CDR1 GTSNPN and CDR2 SVGIG (reference sequence). The ends were cut back, 0 bases at V and 7 bases at J, with 10 bases in the middle. The CDR3 spells CAWSVSGRQPQHF. CDR3 coding DNA: TGTGCCTGGAGTGTGTCAGGGAGGCAGCCCCAGCATTTT. Combining the CDR3 with reference TRBV30 and TRBJ1-5 gives the whole variable domain SQTIHQWPATLVQPVGSPLSLECTVEGTSNPNLYWYRQAAGRGLQLLFYSVGIGQISSEVPQNLSASRPQDRQFILSSKKLLLSDSGFYLCAWSVSGRQPQHFGDGTRLSIL.

The J gene is TRBJ1-2, the V gene TRBV12-2; the table's D call of TRBD1 was not tested on the DNA. TRBV12-2 is a listed pseudogene. CDR3 length: 15 residues. In DNA form, the CDR3 reads TGTGCAAGTCGCTCTGGACAGGGGGCCACCTATGGCTACACCTTC. Its protein is CASRSGQGATYGYTF.

This sequence joins TRBV6-6 and TRBJ1-5, with D perhaps matching TRBD1 (6 bases). Germline V CDR1 and CDR2: MNHNY, SVGAGI (reference sequence). This CDR3 spans 17 amino acids. The germline V and J ends were trimmed by 5 bases and 6 bases, with 23 bases remaining between them. The chain's CDR3 is CASSRSPLNRVGQPQHF. CDR3 bases: TGTGCCAGCAGTCGTTCCCCCCTAAACAGGGTCGGTCAGCCCCAGCATTTT.

The chain links TRBV25-1 to TRBJ1-1; perhaps TRBD1 as D (6 bases). Germline CDR1 MGHDK, CDR2 SYGVNS. There are 14 residues in the CDR3. The ends were cut back, 3 bases at V and 2 bases at J, with 10 bases in the middle. CDR3 nucleotides: TGTGCCAGCAGTGATCGGACAGCAAACACTGAAGCTTTCTTT. Its protein product is CASSDRTANTEAFF.

The V gene is TRBV6-4, the J gene TRBJ1-2; no clear D. Trimming removed 0 bases at V and 6 bases at J, with 14 bases between. The length of the CDR3 is 15 residues. From germline, CDR1 is MRHNA and CDR2 SNTAGT. CDR3 region: CASSDSTGRLDGYTF. The CDR3 DNA is TGTGCCAGCAGTGACTCGACTGGGAGATTGGATGGCTACACCTTC.

V usage is TRBV28 and J usage is TRBJ2-3; D unresolved. Looked up from germline, CDR1 is MDHEN and CDR2 is SYDVKM. V dropped 7 bases and J dropped 0 bases, with 8 bases sitting between them. The length of the CDR3 is 13 residues. Here the CDR3 DNA reads TGTGCCAGCACGCCGGTAAGCACAGATACGCAGTATTTT. As protein: CASTPVSTDTQYF.

This clone was seen a few times. The gene calls are TRBV30 and TRBJ1-6; D is unclear. CDR3 size: 14 residues. Trimming stripped 0 bases from V and 7 bases from J, with 10 bases between. Germline assignment: CDR1 GTSNPN and CDR2 SVGIG (reference sequence). This chain's CDR3 is CAWSVGGLNSPLHF. The CDR3 DNA follows: TGTGCCTGGAGTGTTGGCGGATTAAATTCACCCCTCCACTTT.

The CDR3 here is CASRSSGGSTDTQYF. DNA for the CDR3: TGTGCCAGCAGATCAAGCGGGGGGAGCACAGATACGCAGTATTTT. The rearrangement joins TRBV6-5 to TRBJ2-3; 9 bases map to TRBD2. V was clipped by 6 bases and J by 0 bases; unmatched bases: 4. The germline CDR1 and CDR2 sequences are MNHEY and SVGAGI. The CDR3 loop spans 15 amino acids.

The V gene is TRBV10-3, the J gene TRBJ2-3; the match to TRBD1 covers 7 bases. This CDR3 is built from 18 residues. CDR1 and CDR2 (germline): ENHRY, SYGVKD. Trimming removed 7 bases from V and 3 bases from J; junction bases left unmatched: 19. The CDR3 reads CAIMNGLGRQGETDTQYF. The CDR3 DNA is TGTGCCATCATGAATGGCCTGGGAAGACAGGGCGAGACAGATACGCAGTATTTT.

This chain uses TRBV7-8 with TRBJ1-4; 9 bases line up with TRBD1. CDR1 SGHVS and CDR2 FQNEAQ come from the germline V gene. The junction had 6 bases not matched to a gene; V was cut back by 6 bases and J by 7 bases. CDR3 length: 14 amino acids. CDR3 sequence (DNA): TGTGCCAGCAGTCAGGACAGGGGCGGTGAAAAACTGTTTTTT. Encoded protein: CASSQDRGGEKLFF.

The chain uses TRBV7-3 and TRBJ2-2; no definite D call. With 4 bases removed from V and 0 bases from J, the gap between germline ends came to 9 bases. There are 15 residues in the CDR3. From germline, CDR1 is SGHTA and CDR2 FQGTGA. The CDR3: CASSSSLANTGELFF. In DNA form, the CDR3 reads TGTGCCAGCAGCTCGTCCCTCGCGAACACCGGGGAGCTGTTTTTT.

The chain employs TRBV30 and TRBJ2-3; D ambiguous. The ends were cut back, 4 bases at V and 3 bases at J, with 14 bases in the middle. The CDR3 spans 14 residues. Germline loops: CDR1 GTSNPN, CDR2 SVGIG (reference sequence). In nucleotides, the CDR3 is TGTGCCTGGATTCCTCTGTATCTAACAGATACGCAGTATTTT. Residues: CAWIPLYLTDTQYF. Looking up the rest from reference TRBV30 and TRBJ2-3 gives the full variable domain: SQTIHQWPATLVQPVGSPLSLECTVEGTSNPNLYWYRQAAGRGLQLLFYSVGIGQISSEVPQNLSASRPQDRQFILSSKKLLLSDSGFYLCAWIPLYLTDTQYFGPGTRLTVL.

The V gene is TRBV12-3 or TRBV12-4, the J gene TRBJ2-5, with D possibly matching TRBD2 (6 bases). The CDR3 runs to 12 residues. The V and J ends lost 8 bases and 7 bases respectively, with 14 bases between them. CDR3 sequence (DNA): TGTGCCAGCTACGGGGGAAGGGGGACCCAGTACTTC. This gives the protein CASYGGRGTQYF.

This chain joins TRBV9 and TRBJ2-5; 10 bases align to TRBD2. This CDR3 is built from 14 residues. Germline V CDR1 and CDR2: SGDLS, YYNGEE. V dropped 7 bases and J dropped 1; count of bases not matched to a gene: 4. CDR3 nucleotides: TGTGCCAGCGCCGAGCGGGGGGGCCAAGAGACCCAGTACTTC. It specifies CASAERGGQETQYF.